This T cell receptor beta chain was documented in a study of T-cell memory formation after mild COVID-19. General study points: Chiefly within CM and EM were the contracting CD4+ clones; CD8+ ones were within EMRA.

TCRdb used MiXCR to reprocess the 5' RACE reads, holding one entry per CDR3 protein. The top ten hold roughly a fifth of the sample, which has more than 350,000 distinct CDR3 sequences, approximately 15% seen once. CDR3 length: 14 residues. Looked up from germline, CDR1 is LGHNA and CDR2 is YSLEER. V lost 0 bases, J lost 12 bases, and 17 bases lay in between. In the case of this clonotype: The antigen is unknown.

This clonotype was sampled from a man in his late teens or twenties who had mild COVID-19 (a few samples of this study predate the infection). Cell type and time point are not known. The J gene is TRBJ1-2, the V gene TRBV4-3; D is ambiguous. Sequenced: PBMCs or a T cell subset sorted from them (not recorded which). CDR3 sequence (DNA): TGCGCCAGCAGCCAAGATTCAACACCAATCCCCGACACCTTC. Protein product: CASSQDSTPIPDTF.